This T cell receptor (beta chain) was obtained from a study of technical replicates of blood from a handful of donors. Trimming stripped 6 bases from V and 4 bases from J, with 19 bases between. CDR3 size: 15 residues. Germline values: CDR1 LNHDA, CDR2 SQIVND (reference sequence). The data were produced by immunoSEQ multiplex PCR, yet TCRdb's version contains in-frame clones alone and is incomplete. The sample lists roughly 76,000 clones; 85% to 95% were seen once. The sample taken for sequencing was T cells isolated from PBMCs. The sequence was collected from a human donor in good health. V is TRBV19 and J is TRBJ2-7; weak D call: TRBD2 (6 bases). The chain's CDR3 is CASSLSGLGFYEQYF. DNA for the CDR3: TGTGCCAGTAGCCTCTCGGGACTGGGGTTTTACGAGCAGTACTTC. Together with reference TRBV19 and TRBJ2-7, the CDR3 gives the full variable domain: DGGITQSPKYLFRKEGQNVTLSCEQNLNHDAMYWYRQDPGQGLRLIYYSQIVNDFQKGDIAEGYSVSREKKESFPLTVTSAQKNPTAFYLCASSLSGLGFYEQYFGPGTRLTVT.